The clone carrying this T cell receptor beta chain has only one observation. This sample was taken from a study of cytomegalovirus exposure and HLA in healthy donors. Clones were read by immunoSEQ multiplex PCR, and TCRdb kept only the in-frame ones, dropping some. The sample records around 150,000 clones, about 95% being singletons. J was trimmed by 3 bases and V by 4 bases; bases with no gene match: 7. This CDR3 spans 16 amino acids. Germline V gives CDR1 SGHRS, CDR2 YFSETQ. The TCR was taken from a woman between 18 and 29 years old in good health and CMV-seronegative. Material: PBMCs. This sequence joins TRBV5-1 and TRBJ1-6; 7 positions match TRBD1. The CDR3 sequence is CASSRGGDSYNSPLHF. The CDR3 DNA sequence: TGCGCCAGCAGCCGGGGGGGGGACAGCTATAATTCACCCCTCCACTTT.